This T cell receptor (beta chain) emerged from a study of OX40 agonist ivuxolimab in advanced cancers. Generated by immunoSEQ multiplex PCR, the TCRdb table keeps only in-frame clones and is missing some. The table includes about 79,000 clones, roughly 88% detected once. Trimming removed 1 base from V and 2 bases from J, with 0 bases in between. The CDR3 runs to 11 residues. The germline V gene encodes CDR1 SGHRS and CDR2 YFSETQ. There are a few counts of this clone. As yet, its antigen is unknown. The sample contains more than one DNA sequence encoding this CDR3. The study's findings and limits: In the 0.1-3.0 mg/kg groups, partial responders showed among the lowest expansion.

This rearrangement joins TRBV5-1 to TRBJ2-5; D unclear. Sequencing used CD4+ or CD8+ T cells sorted from blood, obtained in a trial of the OX40 agonist ivuxolimab. The sequence came from an adult with an advanced solid tumor such as melanoma, head and neck, liver or kidney cancer. The CDR3 bases are TGCGCCAGCAGCTTGCAAGAGACCCAGTACTTC. Amino acid sequence: CASSLQETQYF.